This T cell receptor (beta chain) was obtained from a study of blood T cell repertoires in COVID-19. About the research overall: The United States, Italy and Spain provided the acute and convalescent COVID-19 samples.

The CDR3 is 13 amino acids. The germline V gene encodes CDR1 ENHRY and CDR2 SYGVKD. V shed 10 bases and J shed 1 base, with 11 bases lying between them. Authors' data handling: Using reference gene primer amplification, nucleated cell counts were estimated. The method was immunoSEQ multiplex PCR; TCRdb's version includes in-frame clones alone and lacks a portion of them. Clone size and V and J calls were adopted from that table, with D and trimming inferred from the DNA. The profile shows tens of thousands of clones, around three quarters of them singletons. The receptor's source is a human donor in a cohort sampled during active COVID-19. Input material: peripheral blood. The gene calls are TRBV10-3 and TRBJ1-5; D is possibly TRBD1 (6 bases). The DNA of the CDR3 is TGTGCCACAAGGACAGTCAGCAATCAGCCCCAGCATTTT. This gives the protein CATRTVSNQPQHF.